This T cell receptor (beta chain) came from a study of T cell repertoires in cytomegalovirus infection. Study-level background: Used in the study were CMV epitopes, some recently identified and HLA-C-restricted, others well-studied and HLA-B-restricted. Signatures in public TCR beta sequences pointed to both CMV infection and matching HLA type.

MiXCR was run by TCRdb on the reads, yielding one entry per CDR3 protein. The repertoire includes about 770,000 distinct CDR3 sequences, 25% to 30% of them detected once, and about 12% sits in the top ten. This CDR3 has 11 amino acids. The germline V and J ends were trimmed by 8 bases and 4 bases, with 8 bases remaining between them. Germline V gene sequence: CDR1 ENHRY, CDR2 SYGVKD. In the case of this clonotype: Its antigen remains unknown.

Here the sequenced sample was cultured CD8+ T cells from PBMCs, taken from culture after CMV antigen stimulation. The source of this sequence is a human donor in good health (CMV status not recorded). Some clones in this sample may be carry-over from other donors' samples. The chain carries TRBV10-3 and TRBJ1-2, with D unresolved. The CDR3 sequence: CAISDSYGYTF. CDR3 coding DNA: TGTGCCATCTCAGACTCCTATGGCTACACCTTC.